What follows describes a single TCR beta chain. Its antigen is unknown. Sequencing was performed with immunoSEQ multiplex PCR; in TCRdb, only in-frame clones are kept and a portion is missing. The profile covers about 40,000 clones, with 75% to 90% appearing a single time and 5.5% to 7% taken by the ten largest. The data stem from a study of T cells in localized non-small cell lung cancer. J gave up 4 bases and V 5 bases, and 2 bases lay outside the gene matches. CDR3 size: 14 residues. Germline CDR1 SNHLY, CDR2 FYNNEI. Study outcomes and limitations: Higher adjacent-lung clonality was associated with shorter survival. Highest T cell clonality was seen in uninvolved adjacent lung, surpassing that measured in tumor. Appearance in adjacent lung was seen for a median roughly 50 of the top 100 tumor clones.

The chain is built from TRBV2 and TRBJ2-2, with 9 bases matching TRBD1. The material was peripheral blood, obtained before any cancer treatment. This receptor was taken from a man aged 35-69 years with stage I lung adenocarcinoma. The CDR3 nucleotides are TGTGCCAGCAGTAAGACAGGGGGCACCGGGGAGCTGTTTTTT. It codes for CASSKTGGTGELFF.